The rows below give T cell receptor beta chains drawn from one sample of a study of T cell responses to AZD1222 COVID-19 vaccine. TCRdb's copy holds only in-frame clones and misses some; the assay was immunoSEQ multiplex PCR. This table has about 150,000 clones, about nine tenths appearing once. This sample comprised peripheral blood, obtained 28 days after the second AZD1222 dose. The receptors derive from an adult who received the AZD1222 COVID-19 vaccine. CDR3s include the opening cysteine and the closing phenylalanine or tryptophan. D genes are given only for firm matches. A row's size may be missing; if present it is once, few, many or a size class.

v_call: TRBV6-1; d_call: -; j_call: TRBJ1-2; clone_size: -; cdr3_nt: TGTGCCAGCAGTGATCCAGGTTATGGCTACACCTTC; cdr3_aa: CASSDPGYGYTF
v_call: TRBV28; d_call: TRBD1; j_call: TRBJ2-7; clone_size: -; cdr3_nt: TGTGCCAGCAGATCGGCCGGGACAGGGAACTCCGAGCAGTACTTC; cdr3_aa: CASRSAGTGNSEQYF
v_call: TRBV7-2; d_call: -; j_call: TRBJ1-1; clone_size: -; cdr3_nt: TGTGCCAGCAGGTCCTCGGGGGGAGCTGAAGCTTTCTTT; cdr3_aa: CASRSSGGAEAFF
v_call: TRBV12-3/TRBV12-4; d_call: -; j_call: TRBJ2-7; clone_size: -; cdr3_nt: TGTGCTACCGTTCTGGCAGGGACCTACGAGCAGTACTTC; cdr3_aa: CATVLAGTYEQYF
v_call: TRBV28; d_call: TRBD1; j_call: TRBJ1-4; clone_size: -; cdr3_nt: TGTGCCAGCAGTTTACCGACAGGGCTGTCGAGTGAAAAACTGTTTTTT; cdr3_aa: CASSLPTGLSSEKLFF
v_call: TRBV25-1; d_call: -; j_call: TRBJ2-3; clone_size: -; cdr3_nt: TGTGCCAGCAGTGAATCTTTGGGGGGCACAGATACGCAGTATTTT; cdr3_aa: CASSESLGGTDTQYF
v_call: TRBV5-1; d_call: -; j_call: TRBJ2-1; clone_size: -; cdr3_nt: TGCGCCAGCAGTCCACAGGGAGACAATGAGCAGTTCTTC; cdr3_aa: CASSPQGDNEQFF
v_call: TRBV28; d_call: TRBD1; j_call: TRBJ1-6; clone_size: once; cdr3_nt: TGTGCCAGTCGGGACAGGGGGTATAATTCACCCCTCCACTTT; cdr3_aa: CASRDRGYNSPLHF
v_call: TRBV18; d_call: -; j_call: TRBJ1-1; clone_size: -; cdr3_nt: TGTGCCAGCTCACCAGGCAGGAACACTGAAGCTTTCTTT; cdr3_aa: CASSPGRNTEAFF
v_call: TRBV27; d_call: TRBD1; j_call: TRBJ2-7; clone_size: -; cdr3_nt: TGTGCCAGCAGTCCCACCGGGACAGTTTACGAGCAGTACTTC; cdr3_aa: CASSPTGTVYEQYF
v_call: TRBV7-2; d_call: -; j_call: TRBJ2-2; clone_size: -; cdr3_nt: TGTGCCAGCAGCTCGGGCACCGGGGAGCTGTTTTTT; cdr3_aa: CASSSGTGELFF
v_call: TRBV9; d_call: -; j_call: TRBJ1-2; clone_size: -; cdr3_nt: TGTGCCAGCAGCGTTGATAGTAACTATGGCTACACCTTC; cdr3_aa: CASSVDSNYGYTF
v_call: TRBV29-1; d_call: -; j_call: TRBJ1-3; clone_size: -; cdr3_nt: TGCAGCGTTGAAGACGTGTCCTCTGGAAACACCATATATTTT; cdr3_aa: CSVEDVSSGNTIYF
v_call: TRBV19; d_call: TRBD2; j_call: TRBJ2-5; clone_size: -; cdr3_nt: TGTGCCAGTAGTAGGACTAGCGGGGGGCAAGAGACCCAGTACTTC; cdr3_aa: CASSRTSGGQETQYF
v_call: TRBV6-5; d_call: -; j_call: TRBJ2-7; clone_size: -; cdr3_nt: TGTGCCAGCAGTTACCAGACCCCTCGGGGGTCCTACGAGCAGTACTTC; cdr3_aa: CASSYQTPRGSYEQYF
v_call: TRBV29-1; d_call: TRBD1; j_call: TRBJ2-7; clone_size: -; cdr3_nt: TGCAGCGTTGAAGGACAGGGGTACGAGCAGTACTTC; cdr3_aa: CSVEGQGYEQYF
v_call: TRBV6-5; d_call: -; j_call: TRBJ1-3; clone_size: -; cdr3_nt: TGTGCCAGCAGGGGAGACGCTGGAAACACCATATATTTT; cdr3_aa: CASRGDAGNTIYF
v_call: TRBV30; d_call: -; j_call: TRBJ2-2; clone_size: -; cdr3_nt: TGTGCCTGGAATGTCAGGGGAAGGAAAAACGGGGAGCTGTTTTTT; cdr3_aa: CAWNVRGRKNGELFF
v_call: TRBV6-2/TRBV6-3; d_call: -; j_call: TRBJ2-7; clone_size: -; cdr3_nt: TGTGCCAGCAGTTACGGCCCAACCTACGAGCAGTACTTC; cdr3_aa: CASSYGPTYEQYF
v_call: TRBV5-1; d_call: TRBD1; j_call: TRBJ1-6; clone_size: -; cdr3_nt: TGCGCCAGCAGCGGGGGAACAGGGGTGGGCAATTCACCCCTCCACTTT; cdr3_aa: CASSGGTGVGNSPLHF
v_call: TRBV19; d_call: -; j_call: TRBJ1-6; clone_size: -; cdr3_nt: TGTGCCAGTAGTATGGGCAGGGGTGACACACCCCTCCACTTT; cdr3_aa: CASSMGRGDTPLHF
v_call: TRBV28; d_call: TRBD1; j_call: TRBJ2-5; clone_size: -; cdr3_nt: TGTGCCAGCAGTTCCGGACAGGGCGGAGAGACCCAGTACTTC; cdr3_aa: CASSSGQGGETQYF
v_call: TRBV6-5; d_call: -; j_call: TRBJ1-1; clone_size: -; cdr3_nt: TGTGCCAGCAGTTACAGTTTGAACACTGAAGCTTTCTTT; cdr3_aa: CASSYSLNTEAFF
v_call: TRBV3-1/TRBV3-2; d_call: -; j_call: TRBJ1-2; clone_size: -; cdr3_nt: TGTGCCAGCAGCCAGGGAGACTATGGCTACACCTTC; cdr3_aa: CASSQGDYGYTF
v_call: TRBV19; d_call: TRBD1; j_call: TRBJ1-1; clone_size: -; cdr3_nt: TGTGCCAGTAGAGGGGACAGACCCAACACTGAAGCTTTCTTT; cdr3_aa: CASRGDRPNTEAFF
v_call: TRBV28; d_call: -; j_call: TRBJ1-2; clone_size: -; cdr3_nt: TGTGCCAGCAGTTTATTAGAGACGGGACACCCGAGGGCCAACTATGGCTACACCTTC; cdr3_aa: CASSLLETGHPRANYGYTF
v_call: TRBV28; d_call: -; j_call: TRBJ1-6; clone_size: -; cdr3_nt: TGTGCCAGCAGTTTAGGTGGCTCCTATAATTCACCCCTCCACTTT; cdr3_aa: CASSLGGSYNSPLHF
v_call: TRBV5-1; d_call: TRBD1; j_call: TRBJ1-4; clone_size: -; cdr3_nt: TGCGCCAGCAGCTTTCAGGGGGCTGATGAAAAACTGTTTTTT; cdr3_aa: CASSFQGADEKLFF
v_call: TRBV28; d_call: TRBD1; j_call: TRBJ2-7; clone_size: once; cdr3_nt: TGTGCCGGGGGATCCGGGACAGGGTTGCGCGAGCAGTACTTC; cdr3_aa: CAGGSGTGLREQYF
v_call: TRBV28; d_call: -; j_call: TRBJ2-6; clone_size: -; cdr3_nt: TGTGCCAGCAGTTTCAAAGGAGCGATCTCTGGGGCCAACGTCCTGACTTTC; cdr3_aa: CASSFKGAISGANVLTF
v_call: TRBV3-1/TRBV3-2; d_call: TRBD1; j_call: TRBJ1-2; clone_size: -; cdr3_nt: TGTGCCAGCAGCCAAGTGAGGGGGACAGCTGGCTACACCTTC; cdr3_aa: CASSQVRGTAGYTF
v_call: TRBV27; d_call: TRBD2; j_call: TRBJ2-3; clone_size: -; cdr3_nt: TGTGCCAGCAGTTTTACAGGAGCGGGAGAACAAATACAGCGACATACGCAGTATTTT; cdr3_aa: CASSFTGAGEQIQRHTQYF
v_call: TRBV11-3; d_call: TRBD2; j_call: TRBJ2-1; clone_size: -; cdr3_nt: TGTGCCAGCAGCTTTGGTCTGTCGGGGGGCAATGAGCAGTTCTTC; cdr3_aa: CASSFGLSGGNEQFF
v_call: TRBV5-1; d_call: -; j_call: TRBJ1-2; clone_size: -; cdr3_nt: TGCGCCAGCAGCCCGGACGGAATCTATGGCTACACCTTC; cdr3_aa: CASSPDGIYGYTF
v_call: TRBV7-9; d_call: -; j_call: TRBJ1-2; clone_size: -; cdr3_nt: TGTGCCAGCAGCTCTCAGGGGAACTATGGCTACACCTTC; cdr3_aa: CASSSQGNYGYTF
v_call: TRBV27; d_call: -; j_call: TRBJ1-1; clone_size: -; cdr3_nt: TGTGCCAGCAGTTTCCGACGGGGGGGAATGAACACTGAAGCTTTCTTT; cdr3_aa: CASSFRRGGMNTEAFF
v_call: TRBV5-1; d_call: -; j_call: TRBJ2-2; clone_size: -; cdr3_nt: TGCGCCAGCAGCTTGGGACAACAGAACACCGGGGAGCTGTTTTTT; cdr3_aa: CASSLGQQNTGELFF
v_call: TRBV12-3/TRBV12-4; d_call: -; j_call: TRBJ1-1; clone_size: -; cdr3_nt: TGTGCCAGCAGTCTCCGGTGGACTGAAGCTTTCTTT; cdr3_aa: CASSLRWTEAFF
v_call: TRBV3-1/TRBV3-2; d_call: -; j_call: TRBJ1-6; clone_size: once; cdr3_nt: TGTGCCAGCAGCCTCACAGGTCCCAGAACACCCCTCCACTTT; cdr3_aa: CASSLTGPRTPLHF
v_call: TRBV4-2; d_call: -; j_call: TRBJ1-5; clone_size: -; cdr3_nt: TGTGCCAGCAGCCAAGAACAGGTATTGTATCAGCCCCAGCATTTT; cdr3_aa: CASSQEQVLYQPQHF
v_call: TRBV6-2/TRBV6-3; d_call: -; j_call: TRBJ2-2; clone_size: -; cdr3_nt: TGTGCCAGCAGTTACTCGCTGGCGGGGAACTCGGGTAGTACCGGGGAGCTGTTTTTT; cdr3_aa: CASSYSLAGNSGSTGELFF
v_call: TRBV20-1; d_call: TRBD1; j_call: TRBJ1-5; clone_size: -; cdr3_nt: TGCAGTGCTAGTCGGGCCCCAGGACAGGGCCTACGCAATCAGCCCCAGCATTTT; cdr3_aa: CSASRAPGQGLRNQPQHF
v_call: TRBV28; d_call: -; j_call: TRBJ2-2; clone_size: -; cdr3_nt: TGTGCCAGCAGCCGTCCGGGAAGAGGGCACACCGGGGAGCTGTTTTTT; cdr3_aa: CASSRPGRGHTGELFF
v_call: TRBV27; d_call: TRBD2; j_call: TRBJ2-7; clone_size: -; cdr3_nt: TGTGCCAGCAGTTCATCTAGCGGAACCTACGAGCAGTACTTC; cdr3_aa: CASSSSSGTYEQYF
v_call: TRBV7-2; d_call: -; j_call: TRBJ2-4; clone_size: -; cdr3_nt: TGTGCCAGCAGCCCAGGGGTTTGGGTAGCCAAAAACATTCAGTACTTC; cdr3_aa: CASSPGVWVAKNIQYF
v_call: TRBV6-5; d_call: -; j_call: TRBJ1-3; clone_size: -; cdr3_nt: TGTGCCAGCAGTTATGAACGCTTTGGAAACACCATATATTTT; cdr3_aa: CASSYERFGNTIYF
v_call: TRBV7-3; d_call: TRBD1; j_call: TRBJ2-2; clone_size: -; cdr3_nt: TGTGCCAGCAGCTTAGCTGGACAGGGCACCGGGGAGCTGTTTTTT; cdr3_aa: CASSLAGQGTGELFF